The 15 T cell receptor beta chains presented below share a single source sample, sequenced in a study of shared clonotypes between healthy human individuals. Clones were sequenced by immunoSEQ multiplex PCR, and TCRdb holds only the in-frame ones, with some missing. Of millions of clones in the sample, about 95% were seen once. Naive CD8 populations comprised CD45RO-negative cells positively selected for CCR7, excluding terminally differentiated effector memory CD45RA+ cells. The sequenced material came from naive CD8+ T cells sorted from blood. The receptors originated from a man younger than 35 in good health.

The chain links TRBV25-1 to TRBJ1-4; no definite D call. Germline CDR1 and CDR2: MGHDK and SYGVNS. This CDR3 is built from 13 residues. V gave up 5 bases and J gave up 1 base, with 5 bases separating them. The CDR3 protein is CASSPRTNEKLFF. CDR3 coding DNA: TGTGCCAGCAGTCCAAGAACTAATGAAAAACTGTTTTTT.

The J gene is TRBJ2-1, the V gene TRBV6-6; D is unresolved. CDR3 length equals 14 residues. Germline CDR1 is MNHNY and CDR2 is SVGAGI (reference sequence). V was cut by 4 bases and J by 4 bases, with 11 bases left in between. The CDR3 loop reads CASSLGRFYNEQFF. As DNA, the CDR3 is TGTGCCAGCAGTTTAGGCAGGTTTTACAATGAGCAGTTCTTC.

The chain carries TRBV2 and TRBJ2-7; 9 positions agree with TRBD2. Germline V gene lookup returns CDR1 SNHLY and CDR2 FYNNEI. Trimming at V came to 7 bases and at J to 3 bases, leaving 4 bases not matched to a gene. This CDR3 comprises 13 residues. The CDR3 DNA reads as TGTGCCAGCACCGAGCGGGGGGTCTACGAGCAGTACTTC. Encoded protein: CASTERGVYEQYF.

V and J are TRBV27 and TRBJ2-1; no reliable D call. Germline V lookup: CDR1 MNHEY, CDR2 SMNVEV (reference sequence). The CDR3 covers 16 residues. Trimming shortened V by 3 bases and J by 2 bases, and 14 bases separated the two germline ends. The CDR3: CASSFDGLTTYNEQFF. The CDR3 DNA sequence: TGTGCCAGCAGTTTTGACGGATTAACAACCTACAATGAGCAGTTCTTC.

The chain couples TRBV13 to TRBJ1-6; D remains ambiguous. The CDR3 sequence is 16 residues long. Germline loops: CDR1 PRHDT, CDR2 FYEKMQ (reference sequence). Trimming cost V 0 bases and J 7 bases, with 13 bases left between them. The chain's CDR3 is CASSLGVGGVNSPLHF. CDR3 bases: TGTGCCAGCAGCTTAGGCGTGGGTGGGGTAAATTCACCCCTCCACTTT.

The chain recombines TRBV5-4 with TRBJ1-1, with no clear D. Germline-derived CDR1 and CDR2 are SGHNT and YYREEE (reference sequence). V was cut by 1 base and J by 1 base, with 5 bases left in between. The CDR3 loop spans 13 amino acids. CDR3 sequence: CASSLYPNTEAFF. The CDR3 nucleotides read TGTGCCAGCAGCTTGTACCCGAACACTGAAGCTTTCTTT.

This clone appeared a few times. The CDR3 here is CASSEGGEGGEKLFF. In nucleotides, the CDR3 is TGTGCCAGCAGCGAGGGAGGGGAGGGCGGTGAAAAACTGTTTTTT. The chain recombines TRBV9 with TRBJ1-4, with D perhaps matching TRBD1 (5 bases). V lost 3 bases and J 7 bases, leaving 16 bases between the germline ends. The V gene's germline CDR1 is SGDLS and CDR2 YYNGEE. This CDR3 has 15 residues. The whole variable domain, filled in from reference TRBV9 and TRBJ1-4, reads DSGVTQTPKHLITATGQRVTLRCSPRSGDLSVYWYQQSLDQGLQFLIQYYNGEERAKGNILERFSAQQFPDLHSELNLSSLELGDSALYFCASSEGGEGGEKLFFGSGTQLSVL.

In nucleotides, the CDR3 is TGTGCCAGCAGCACGTTCGAGAGTAGTGAGCAGTTCTTC. This codes for CASSTFESSEQFF. This sequence joins TRBV7-8 and TRBJ2-1, with no clear D. The CDR3 extends over 13 amino acids. The ends were cut back, 5 bases at V and 9 bases at J, with 14 bases in the middle. CDR1 and CDR2 (germline): SGHVS, FQNEAQ. Variable domain in full (rest from reference TRBV7-8 and TRBJ2-1): GAGVSQSPRYKVAKRGQDVALRCDPISGHVSLFWYQQALGQGPEFLTYFQNEAQLDKSGLPSDRFFAERPEGSVSTLKIQRTQQEDSAVYLCASSTFESSEQFFGPGTRLTVL.

In DNA form, the CDR3 reads TGTGCCAGCAGCTTGGAGGGACAGGGGCAGTTCTTC. It yields the protein CASSLEGQGQFF. The chain is built from TRBV5-6 and TRBJ2-1, with TRBD1 matching 9 bases. The V gene end was trimmed by 0 bases and the J gene end by 12 bases; junction bases not matched to a gene: 1. CDR3 size: 12 residues. The germline CDR1 and CDR2 sequences are SGHDT and YYEEEE.

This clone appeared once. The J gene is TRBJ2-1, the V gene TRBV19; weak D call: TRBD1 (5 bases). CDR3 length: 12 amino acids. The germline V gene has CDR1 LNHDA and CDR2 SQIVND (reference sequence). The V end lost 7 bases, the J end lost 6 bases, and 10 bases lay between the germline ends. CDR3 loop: CASTGNPNEQFF. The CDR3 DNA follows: TGTGCCAGTACAGGGAATCCCAATGAGCAGTTCTTC.

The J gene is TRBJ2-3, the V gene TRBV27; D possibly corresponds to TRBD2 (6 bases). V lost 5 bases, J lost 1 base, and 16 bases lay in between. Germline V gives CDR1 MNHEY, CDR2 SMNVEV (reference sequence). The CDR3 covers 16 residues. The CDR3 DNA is TGTGCCAGCAGTATGATTAGTGTAGCGGGCACAGATACGCAGTATTTT. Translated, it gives CASSMISVAGTDTQYF.

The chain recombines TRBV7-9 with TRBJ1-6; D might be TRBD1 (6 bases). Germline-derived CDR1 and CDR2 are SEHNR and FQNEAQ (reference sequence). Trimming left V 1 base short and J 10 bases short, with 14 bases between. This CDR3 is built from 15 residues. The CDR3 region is CASSLGRGYESPLHF. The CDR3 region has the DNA TGTGCCAGCAGCTTAGGCAGGGGCTACGAATCACCCCTCCACTTT.

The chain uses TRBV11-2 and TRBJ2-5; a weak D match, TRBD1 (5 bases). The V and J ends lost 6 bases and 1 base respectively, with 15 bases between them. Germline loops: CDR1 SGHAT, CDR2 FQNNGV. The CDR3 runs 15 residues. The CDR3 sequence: CASSSYRQIQETQYF. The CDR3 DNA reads TGTGCCAGCAGTTCCTATCGACAGATCCAAGAGACCCAGTACTTC.

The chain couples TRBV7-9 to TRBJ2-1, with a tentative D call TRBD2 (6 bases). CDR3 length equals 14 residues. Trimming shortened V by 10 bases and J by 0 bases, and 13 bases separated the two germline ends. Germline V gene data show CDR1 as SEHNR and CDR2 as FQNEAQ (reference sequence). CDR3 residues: CAISAGSSYNEQFF. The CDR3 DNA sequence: TGTGCCATCTCAGCGGGCAGCTCCTACAATGAGCAGTTCTTC.

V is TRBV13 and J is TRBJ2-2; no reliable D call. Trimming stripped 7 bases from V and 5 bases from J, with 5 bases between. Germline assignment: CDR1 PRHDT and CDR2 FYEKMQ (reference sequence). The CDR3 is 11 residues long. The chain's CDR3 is CASMSTGELFF. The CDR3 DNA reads TGTGCCAGCATGTCAACCGGGGAGCTGTTTTTT.